Following are 7 T cell receptor beta chains from one sample sequenced in a study of OX40 agonist ivuxolimab in advanced cancers. TCRdb's table, derived via immunoSEQ multiplex PCR, lists solely in-frame clones and lacks some. The table records about 98,000 clones, 88% of them present only once. The sample was CD4+ or CD8+ T cells sorted from blood, taken in a trial of the OX40 agonist ivuxolimab. Every receptor here comes from an adult with an advanced solid tumor such as melanoma, head and neck, liver or kidney cancer.

This chain links TRBV5-4 with TRBJ1-1; D possibly corresponds to TRBD1 (5 bases). V gave up 0 bases and J gave up 1 base, with 10 bases separating them. This CDR3 is 15 amino acids long. CDR1 and CDR2 from the germline V gene are SGHNT and YYREEE (reference sequence). CDR3 sequence (DNA): TGTGCCAGCAGCTTGGGGGACCTTAGGAACACTGAAGCTTTCTTT. It specifies CASSLGDLRNTEAFF.

CDR3 nucleotides: TGTGCCATCAGAGGGACAGAGAACACTGAAGCTTTCTTT. Translating it yields CAIRGTENTEAFF. The chain links TRBV10-3 to TRBJ1-1; 7 bases map to TRBD1. J was trimmed by 1 base and V by 6 bases; bases with no gene match: 2. The CDR3 loop spans 13 amino acids. CDR1 and CDR2 from the germline V gene are ENHRY and SYGVKD.

This chain uses TRBV6-6 with TRBJ2-2; no clear D. This CDR3 comprises 14 residues. Germline V gives CDR1 MNHNY, CDR2 SVGAGI (reference sequence). Trimming shortened V by 0 bases and J by 3 bases, and 5 bases separated the two germline ends. The CDR3 sequence: CASSYSWDTGELFF. The DNA for the CDR3 is TGTGCCAGCAGTTACTCCTGGGACACCGGGGAGCTGTTTTTT.

The chain has TRBV9 and TRBJ2-1; 7 bases fit TRBD2. The length of the CDR3 is 16 residues. J lost 9 bases, V lost 0 bases, and 12 bases had no gene match. Germline-derived CDR1 and CDR2 are SGDLS and YYNGEE. CDR3 DNA: TGTGCCAGCAGCGTAGAAGGAGGGAGGGCCCTTAGTGAGCAGTTCTTC. Amino acid sequence: CASSVEGGRALSEQFF.

The chain combines TRBV2 with TRBJ1-2, with D possibly being TRBD1 (6 bases). With 10 bases removed from V and 4 bases from J, the gap between germline ends came to 13 bases. This CDR3 is 12 amino acids long. The germline gives CDR1 SNHLY, CDR2 FYNNEI. The CDR3 region is CATDPRGYGYTF. The CDR3 DNA is TGTGCCACGGACCCCAGGGGCTATGGCTACACCTTC.

CDR3 protein: CASMSGRTNYGYTF. CDR3 bases: TGTGCCAGCATGTCAGGGAGGACTAACTATGGCTACACCTTC. This chain links TRBV2 with TRBJ1-2; D possibly corresponds to TRBD1 (5 bases). Germline lookup yields CDR1 SNHLY and CDR2 FYNNEI. The CDR3 totals 14 residues. The V and J ends lost 7 bases and 0 bases respectively, with 12 bases between them.

CDR3 bases: TGTGCCAGCAGCTTTCAGTCGACGGACCCGGGATATGGCTACACCTTC. Its translation is CASSFQSTDPGYGYTF. The rearrangement joins TRBV7-9 to TRBJ1-2; D uncertain. V was clipped by 3 bases and J by 5 bases, with 19 bases between them. The CDR3 sequence is 16 residues long. The germline V gene encodes CDR1 SEHNR and CDR2 FQNEAQ (reference sequence).